A single sample gave rise to the 30 T cell receptor gamma chains below, sequenced in a study of gammadelta T cells in human blood. TCRdb fed the RT-PCR reads into CATT to redo clone calling. The sample contains 95 to 150 gamma-chain clones, around 7% of which appear only once. The specimen was Vgamma9Vdelta2 gamma-delta T cells from infant blood. Receptors were obtained from a human donor.

To note about this clone: It is unclear where the CDR3 begins or ends on the DNA, so no DNA is shown, and the CDR3 is as TCRdb lists it. J gene calling gave no result, while the V gene is TRGV10. TRGV10 is an ORF, with its function uncertain. The CDR3 length is 17 residues, termini included. The CDR3 is CTTVLRGIPRTGWFKIF.

In its sample, this clone was seen a few times. The TCRdb protein, from a much larger clone, departs from this DNA's translation at residue 10, likely by read error; the protein shown derives from the DNA. The chain is built from TRGV9 and TRGJP. The CDR3 runs 16 residues. Per germline, CDR1 GITISATS and CDR2 ISYDGTV (reference sequence). CDR3 protein: CALWEVQELSKKIKVF. For the CDR3, the DNA is TGTGCCTTGTGGGAGGTGCAAGAGTTGAGCAAAAAAATCAAGGTATTT.

This clone has more than one count but fewer than ten. TCRdb assigns this DNA the protein of a much larger clone, which departs from its translation at residue 7; this likely reflects a read error, and the protein shown comes from translating the DNA. The genes are TRGV9 and TRGJP. The CDR3 totals 16 residues. Trimming removed 3 bases from V and 4 bases from J; junction bases left unmatched: 3. Per the germline V gene, CDR1 is GITISATS and CDR2 is ISYDGTV (reference sequence). CDR3 sequence (DNA): TGTGCCTTGTGGGAGCCTCAAGAGTTGGGCAAAAAAATCAAGGTATTT. Translation gives CALWEPQELGKKIKVF.

This clone qualifies as hyperexpanded. This chain uses TRGV9 with TRGJP. The CDR3 totals 16 residues. CDR1 and CDR2 from the germline V gene are GITISATS and ISYDGTV (reference sequence). With 1 base clipped from V and 6 bases from J, the junction kept 3 bases outside the gene matches. The CDR3 DNA reads TGTGCCTTGTGGGAGGTCCTAGAGTTGGGCAAAAAAATCAAGGTATTT. Translating gives CALWEVLELGKKIKVF.

This clone is judged large. The V gene is TRGV4, the J gene TRGJP. This CDR3 is built from 14 residues. Per germline, CDR1 EGSTGY and CDR2 YDSYTSSV. Losses at the gene ends were 2 bases for V and 8 bases for J; bases not matched to a gene: 0. The chain's CDR3 is CATWDELGKKIKVF. The CDR3 nucleotides are TGTGCCACCTGGGATGAGTTGGGCAAAAAAATCAAGGTATTT.

This clone has more than one count but fewer than ten. V and J are TRGV9 and TRGJP. No J gene is reported in TCRdb; it was inferred here by comparing the DNA with germline. The CDR3 is made up of 17 amino acids. Germline V lookup: CDR1 GITISATS, CDR2 ISYDGTV (reference sequence). V lost 3 bases to trimming and J lost 7 bases; unmatched junction nucleotides: 9. CDR3 sequence (DNA): TGTGCCTTGTGGGAGCCGCCGATGGAGTTGGGCAAAAAAATCAAGGTATTT. It translates to CALWEPPMELGKKIKVF.

By share of the sample, this clone is large. This chain links TRGV9 with TRGJP2. The J segment lost 3 bases and the V segment lost 6 bases, leaving 10 bases of the junction unmatched. There are 15 residues in the CDR3. Germline V gives CDR1 GITISATS, CDR2 ISYDGTV (reference sequence). The DNA of the CDR3 is TGTGCCTTGTGGACATATAGTGGTAGTGATTGGATCAAGACGTTT. Translating gives CALWTYSGSDWIKTF.

This clone has only a few counts. The chain has TRGV9 and TRGJP. CDR1 GITISATS and CDR2 ISYDGTV come from the germline V gene (reference sequence). The CDR3 is 17 residues long. V lost 6 bases and J lost 7; bases outside the gene matches: 12. The DNA for the CDR3 is TGTGCCTTGTGGCAATTAAGTACCGAGTTGGGCAAAAAAATCAAGGTATTT. Translated: CALWQLSTELGKKIKVF.

This clone was picked up a small number of times. The protein TCRdb lists belongs to a much larger clone and differs from this DNA's translation at residue 3, which points to a read error; the protein shown is made from the DNA. V is TRGV9 and J is TRGJP. Germline assignment: CDR1 GITISATS and CDR2 ISYDGTV (reference sequence). The CDR3 is 16 amino acids. The CDR3 coding sequence is TGTGCCGTGTGGGAGGTGCAAGAGTTGGGCAAAAAAATCAAGGTATTT. The encoded protein is CAVWEVQELGKKIKVF.

In this sample, this clone is hyperexpanded. Different DNA sequences within this sample yield the same CDR3. The chain couples TRGV9 to TRGJP. The V segment lost 0 bases and the J segment 4 bases; nucleotides outside the gene matches: 0. Germline V lookup: CDR1 GITISATS, CDR2 ISYDGTV (reference sequence). The CDR3 contains 16 residues. CDR3 in DNA: TGTGCCTTGTGGGAGGTGCAAGAGTTGGGCAAAAAAATCAAGGTATTT. Translation gives CALWEVQELGKKIKVF.

Sample share makes this clone large. V gene TRGV9 combines with J gene TRGJP. No J gene is reported in TCRdb; it was inferred here by comparing the DNA with germline. V was pared by 0 bases and J by 4 bases, with 3 bases of the junction left unmatched. The CDR3 runs to 17 residues. Germline lookup yields CDR1 GITISATS and CDR2 ISYDGTV (reference sequence). CDR3 sequence: CALWEVQQELGKKIKVF. The DNA for the CDR3 is TGTGCCTTGTGGGAGGTGCAACAAGAGTTGGGCAAAAAAATCAAGGTATTT.

By proportion, this clone is large. The chain employs TRGV9 and TRGJP. TCRdb offers no J gene call, so here the DNA was matched to germline to obtain one. V trimming: 4 bases; J trimming: 4 bases; junction bases outside the gene matches: 4. Germline values: CDR1 GITISATS, CDR2 ISYDGTV (reference sequence). CDR3 length: 16 residues. The CDR3 sequence: CALWDLQELGKKIKVF. For the CDR3, the DNA is TGTGCCTTGTGGGACCTACAAGAGTTGGGCAAAAAAATCAAGGTATTT.

In its sample, this clone ranks as hyperexpanded. At the DNA level, this CDR3 is encoded by other sequences in the same sample as well. The chain couples TRGV8 to TRGJ1 or TRGJ2. The V gene's germline CDR1 is VENAVY and CDR2 YDSYNSRV. V trimming: 3 bases; J trimming: 2 bases; junction bases outside the gene matches: 7. The CDR3 consists of 14 residues. DNA of the CDR3: TGTGCCACCTGGGATGTCCGTGATTATTATAAGAAACTCTTT. Protein: CATWDVRDYYKKLF.

This clone has just a few counts. The likely explanation is a read error, given a far larger clone one base away. At the DNA level, this CDR3 is encoded by other sequences in the same sample as well. The V and J genes are TRGV10 and TRGJP1. TRGV10 is designated an ORF whose function remains uncertain. The CDR3 spans 15 residues. This CDR3 is CAAWDMWATGWFKIF. The DNA for the CDR3 is TGTGCTGCGTGGGATATGTGGGCCACCGGTTGGTTCAAGATATTT.

For this clone: A much larger clone differs by one base, so this may be a read error. J gene TRGJ1 or TRGJ2 was identified, but the V gene was not called. This CDR3 comprises 13 residues. DNA of the CDR3: TGTGCCTTGTGGGAGGTACGGTCGTTGAGGAAACTCTTT. Its protein product is CALWEVRSLRKLF.

By sample fraction, this clone is large. The chain combines TRGV9 with TRGJP. TCRdb records no J gene; here it was assigned by comparing the DNA to germline. V shed 3 bases and J 6 bases; nucleotides not matched to a gene: 8. The CDR3 extends over 17 amino acids. Looked up from germline, CDR1 is GITISATS and CDR2 is ISYDGTV (reference sequence). For the CDR3, the DNA is TGTGCCTTGTGGGAGCAACAGGGAGAGTTGGGCAAAAAAATCAAGGTATTT. It encodes CALWEQQGELGKKIKVF.

V and J are TRGV9 and TRGJP. TCRdb lists no J gene, so it was determined here by aligning the DNA to germline. The CDR3 loop spans 14 amino acids. V shed 6 bases, J shed 4 bases, and the junction held 0 bases outside the gene matches. The germline V gene has CDR1 GITISATS and CDR2 ISYDGTV (reference sequence). The CDR3 DNA is TGTGCCTTGTGGCAAGAGTTGGGCAAAAAAATCAAGGTATTT. Translating gives CALWQELGKKIKVF.

Of note for this clone: This may be a read error, as it is one base from a much larger clone. Other DNA variants within this sample encode the same CDR3. The V call is TRGV9, the J call TRGJP. The CDR3 spans 16 residues. Germline CDR1 GITISATS, CDR2 ISYDGTV (reference sequence). After removal of 3 bases from V and 4 bases from J, the junction contained 3 bases not matched to a gene. CDR3: CALWESQELGKKIKVF. The CDR3, as DNA: TGTGCCTTGTGGGAGTCCCAAGAGTTGGGCAAAAAAATCAAGGTATTT.

A few counts support this clone. This sequence is one base from a far larger clone and is likely a read error. V gene TRGV9 combines with J gene TRGJP. TCRdb leaves out the J gene; it was filled in here by matching the DNA to germline. The CDR3 loop spans 17 amino acids. The germline V gene has CDR1 GITISATS and CDR2 ISYDGTV (reference sequence). The chain's CDR3 is CALWEVRRELGKKIKVF. DNA for the CDR3: TGTGCCTTGTGGGAGGTCCGGAGAGAGTTGGGCAAGAAAATCAAGGTATTT.

The J gene call is TRGJP1, but no V gene call exists. There are 13 residues in the CDR3. The CDR3 DNA reads TGTGCCACCTATAAATGGTGCGGTTGGTTCAAGATATTT. It codes for CATYKWCGWFKIF.

This clone is termed hyperexpanded (1% or more). The chain combines TRGV10 with TRGJ1 or TRGJ2. TRGV10 is classed as an ORF, of uncertain function. The V gene end was trimmed by 8 bases and the J gene end by 1 base; junction bases not matched to a gene: 6. The CDR3 extends over 13 amino acids. In DNA, the CDR3 is TGTGCTGCGTGGGATTTCAATTATTATAAGAAACTCTTT. This gives the protein CAAWDFNYYKKLF.

This clone is large by share. This sequence joins TRGV9 and TRGJP. From germline, CDR1 is GITISATS and CDR2 ISYDGTV (reference sequence). The CDR3 is 17 residues long. The V segment lost 3 bases and the J segment 4 bases; nucleotides outside the gene matches: 6. The CDR3 DNA reads TGTGCCTTGTGGGAGCTCTCACAAGAGTTGGGCAAAAAAATCAAGGTATTT. This codes for CALWELSQELGKKIKVF.

A remark on this clone: A read error is possible here, since a much larger clone lies one base away. The V gene is uncalled and the J gene is TRGJP. This CDR3 contains 17 residues. DNA of the CDR3: TGTGCCTTGTGGGAGGTGCGACAAGAGTTGGGCAAAAAAATCAAGGTATTT. Amino acid sequence: CALWEVRQELGKKIKVF.

This clone was detected only a few times. This DNA's translation and the protein TCRdb lists, from a much larger clone, do not match at residue 8, likely due to a read error; the protein shown is translated from the DNA. This chain links TRGV9 with TRGJP. Germline assignment: CDR1 GITISATS and CDR2 ISYDGTV (reference sequence). The CDR3 sequence is 16 residues long. The CDR3 coding sequence is TGTGCCTTGTGGGAGGACCAAGATTTGGGCAAAAAAATCAAGGTATTT. It translates to CALWEDQDLGKKIKVF.

Within the sample, this clone is large. V usage is TRGV9 and J usage is TRGJP. Germline V gene sequence: CDR1 GITISATS, CDR2 ISYDGTV (reference sequence). CDR3 length: 16 residues. V shed 2 bases, J shed 9 bases, and the junction held 7 bases outside the gene matches. CDR3 DNA: TGTGCCTTGTGGGAGGCTACGACGTTGGGCAAAAAAATCAAGGTATTT. It encodes CALWEATTLGKKIKVF.

To note about this clone: The mismatch at residue 6 between this DNA's translation and the TCRdb protein of a much larger clone likely reflects a read error; the protein shown is translated from the DNA. The V and J genes are TRGV9 and TRGJP. Germline loops: CDR1 GITISATS, CDR2 ISYDGTV (reference sequence). The V segment lost 4 bases and the J segment 1 base; nucleotides outside the gene matches: 1. The CDR3 is 16 residues long. The CDR3 DNA follows: TGTGCCTTGTGGGAAGGGCAAGAGTTGGGCAAAAAAATCAAGGTATTT. Protein product: CALWEGQELGKKIKVF.

By sample share, this clone is hyperexpanded. Other DNA sequences of this sample code for an identical CDR3. This sequence joins TRGV9 and TRGJP. CDR1 is GITISATS and CDR2 is ISYDGTV in the germline V gene (reference sequence). V shed 0 bases, J shed 7 bases, and the junction held 3 bases outside the gene matches. The CDR3 is 16 residues long. The CDR3: CALWEVRELGKKIKVF. DNA for the CDR3: TGTGCCTTGTGGGAGGTGCGCGAGTTGGGCAAAAAAATCAAGGTATTT.

By its share, this clone is large. This chain joins TRGV9 and TRGJ1 or TRGJ2. Germline values: CDR1 GITISATS, CDR2 ISYDGTV (reference sequence). This CDR3 spans 13 amino acids. V was clipped by 2 bases and J by 3 bases; unmatched bases: 4. The CDR3 coding sequence is TGTGCCTTGTGGGAGGGCCTTTATTATAAGAAACTCTTT. Protein sequence: CALWEGLYYKKLF.

This clone is hyperexpanded within its sample. The genes are TRGV9 and TRGJP. J lost 8 bases, V lost 0 bases, and 1 base had no gene match. The CDR3 length is 15 residues. The germline V gene has CDR1 GITISATS and CDR2 ISYDGTV (reference sequence). For the CDR3, the DNA is TGTGCCTTGTGGGAGGTGCAGTTGGGCAAAAAAATCAAGGTATTT. This encodes CALWEVQLGKKIKVF.

By share, this clone ranks as hyperexpanded (1% or more). Different DNA sequences within this sample yield the same CDR3. This chain connects TRGV4 to TRGJP1. V shed 0 bases, J shed 1 base, and the junction held 14 bases outside the gene matches. Germline CDR1 is EGSTGY and CDR2 is YDSYTSSV. The CDR3 length is 19 residues. CDR3 nucleotides: TGTGCCACCTGGGATGGGCCAATGGAAGGGAGTACCACTGGTTGGTTCAAGATATTT. Translating gives CATWDGPMEGSTTGWFKIF.